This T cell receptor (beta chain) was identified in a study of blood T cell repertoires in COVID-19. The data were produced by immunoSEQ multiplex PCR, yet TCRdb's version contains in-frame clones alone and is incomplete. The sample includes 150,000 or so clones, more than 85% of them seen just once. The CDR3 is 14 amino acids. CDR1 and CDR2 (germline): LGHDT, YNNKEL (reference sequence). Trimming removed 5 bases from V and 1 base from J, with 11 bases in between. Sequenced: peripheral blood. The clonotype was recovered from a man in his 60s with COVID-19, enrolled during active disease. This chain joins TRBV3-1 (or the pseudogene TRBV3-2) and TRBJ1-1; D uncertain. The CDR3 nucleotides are TGTGCCAGCAGCGCATTTAGAAGGAACACTGAAGCTTTCTTT. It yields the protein CASSAFRRNTEAFF.